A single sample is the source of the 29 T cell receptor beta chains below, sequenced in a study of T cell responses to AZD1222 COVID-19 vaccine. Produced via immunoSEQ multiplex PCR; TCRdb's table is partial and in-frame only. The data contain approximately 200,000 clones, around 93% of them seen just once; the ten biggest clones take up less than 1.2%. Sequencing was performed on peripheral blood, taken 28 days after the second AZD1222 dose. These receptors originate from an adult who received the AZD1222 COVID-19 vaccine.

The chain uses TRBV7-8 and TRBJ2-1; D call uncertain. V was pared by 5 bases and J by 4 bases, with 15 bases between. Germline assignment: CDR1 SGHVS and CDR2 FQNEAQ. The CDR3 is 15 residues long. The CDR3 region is CASSPVAAPYNEQFF. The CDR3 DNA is TGTGCCAGCAGCCCCGTTGCAGCACCATACAATGAGCAGTTCTTC.

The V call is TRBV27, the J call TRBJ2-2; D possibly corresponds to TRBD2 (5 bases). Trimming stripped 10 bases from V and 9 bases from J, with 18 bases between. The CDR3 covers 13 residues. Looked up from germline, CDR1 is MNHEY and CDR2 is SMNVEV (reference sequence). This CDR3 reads CATLDFPGRELFF. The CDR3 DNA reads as TGTGCCACCTTAGACTTCCCCGGGAGGGAGCTGTTTTTT.

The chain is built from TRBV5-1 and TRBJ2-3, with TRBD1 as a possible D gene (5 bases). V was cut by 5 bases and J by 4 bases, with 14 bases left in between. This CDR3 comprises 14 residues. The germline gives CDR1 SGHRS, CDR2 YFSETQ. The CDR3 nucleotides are TGCGCCAGCAGGTCGGCAGGGTCGGCAGATACGCAGTATTTT. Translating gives CASRSAGSADTQYF.

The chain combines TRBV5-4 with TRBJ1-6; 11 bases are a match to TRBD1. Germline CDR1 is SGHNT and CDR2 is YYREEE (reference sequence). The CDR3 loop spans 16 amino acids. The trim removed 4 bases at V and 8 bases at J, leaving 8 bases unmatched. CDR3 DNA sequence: TGTGCCAGCAGCGGAGGACAGGGGGCGCGGGATTCACCCCTCCACTTT. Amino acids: CASSGGQGARDSPLHF. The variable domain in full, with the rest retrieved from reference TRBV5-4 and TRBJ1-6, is ETGVTQSPTHLIKTRGQQVTLRCSSQSGHNTVSWYQQALGQGPQFIFQYYREEENGRGNFPPRFSGLQFPNYSSELNVNALELDDSALYLCASSGGQGARDSPLHFGNGTRLTVT.

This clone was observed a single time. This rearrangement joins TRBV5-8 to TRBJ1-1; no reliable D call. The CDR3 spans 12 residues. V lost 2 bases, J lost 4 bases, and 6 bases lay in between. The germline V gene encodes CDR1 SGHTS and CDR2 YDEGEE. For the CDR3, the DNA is TGTGCCAGCAGCTTCGGACGCACTGAAGCTTTCTTT. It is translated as CASSFGRTEAFF.

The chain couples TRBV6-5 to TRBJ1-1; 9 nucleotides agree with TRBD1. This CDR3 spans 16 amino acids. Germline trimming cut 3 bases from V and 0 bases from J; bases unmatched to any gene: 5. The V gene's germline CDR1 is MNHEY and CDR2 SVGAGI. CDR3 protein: CASSYPTGGLNTEAFF. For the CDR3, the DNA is TGTGCCAGCAGTTATCCGACAGGGGGGCTGAACACTGAAGCTTTCTTT.

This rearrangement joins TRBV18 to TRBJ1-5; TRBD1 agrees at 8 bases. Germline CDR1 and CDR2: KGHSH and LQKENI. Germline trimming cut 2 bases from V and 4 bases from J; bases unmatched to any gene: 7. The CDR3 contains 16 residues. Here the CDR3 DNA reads TGTGCCAGCTCACCAACGGGACAGGCCCCGAATCAGCCCCAGCATTTT. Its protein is CASSPTGQAPNQPQHF.

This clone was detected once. CDR3 sequence: CASRGQGSSNQPQHF. The CDR3 bases are TGTGCCAGCAGGGGACAGGGGTCGAGCAATCAGCCCCAGCATTTT. This chain links TRBV27 with TRBJ1-5, with TRBD1 matching 10 bases. The CDR3 is 15 residues long. Germline trimming cut 6 bases from V and 1 base from J; bases unmatched to any gene: 3. The V gene's germline CDR1 is MNHEY and CDR2 SMNVEV (reference sequence).

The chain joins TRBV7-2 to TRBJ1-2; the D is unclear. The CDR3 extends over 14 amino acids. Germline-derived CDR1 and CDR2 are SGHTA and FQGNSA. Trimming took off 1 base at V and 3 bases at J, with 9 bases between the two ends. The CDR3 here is CASSLVDSDYGYTF. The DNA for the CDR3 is TGTGCCAGCAGCTTAGTGGATTCCGACTATGGCTACACCTTC.

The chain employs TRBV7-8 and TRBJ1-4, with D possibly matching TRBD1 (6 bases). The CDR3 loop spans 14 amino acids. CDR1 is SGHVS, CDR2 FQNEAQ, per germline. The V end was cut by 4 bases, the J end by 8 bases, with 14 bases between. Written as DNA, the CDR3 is TGTGCCAGCAGCTCACGACAGGATGAAGAAAAACTGTTTTTT. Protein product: CASSSRQDEEKLFF. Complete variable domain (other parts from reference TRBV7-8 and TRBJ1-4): GAGVSQSPRYKVAKRGQDVALRCDPISGHVSLFWYQQALGQGPEFLTYFQNEAQLDKSGLPSDRFFAERPEGSVSTLKIQRTQQEDSAVYLCASSSRQDEEKLFFGSGTQLSVL.

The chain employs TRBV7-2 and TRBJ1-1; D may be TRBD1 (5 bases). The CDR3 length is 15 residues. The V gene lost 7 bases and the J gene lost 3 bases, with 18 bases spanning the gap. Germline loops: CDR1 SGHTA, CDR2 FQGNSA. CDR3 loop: CASTHLFRGDTEAFF. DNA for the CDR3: TGTGCCAGCACCCACTTATTTAGAGGGGACACTGAAGCTTTCTTT.

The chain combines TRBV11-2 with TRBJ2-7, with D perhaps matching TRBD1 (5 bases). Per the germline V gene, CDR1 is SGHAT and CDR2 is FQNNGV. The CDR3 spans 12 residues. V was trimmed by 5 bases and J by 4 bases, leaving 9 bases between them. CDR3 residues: CASSPQGYEQYF. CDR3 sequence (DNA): TGTGCCAGCAGCCCGCAGGGTTACGAGCAGTACTTC.

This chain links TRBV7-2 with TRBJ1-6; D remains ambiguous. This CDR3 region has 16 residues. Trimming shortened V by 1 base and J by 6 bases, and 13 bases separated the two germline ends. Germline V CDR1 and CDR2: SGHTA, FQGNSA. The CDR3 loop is CASSLGPRGGNSPLHF. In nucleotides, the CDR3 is TGTGCCAGCAGCTTAGGCCCCCGGGGAGGTAATTCACCCCTCCACTTT. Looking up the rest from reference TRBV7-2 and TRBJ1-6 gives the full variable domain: GAGVSQSPSNKVTEKGKDVELRCDPISGHTALYWYRQSLGQGLEFLIYFQGNSAPDKSGLPSDRFSAERTGGSVSTLTIQRTQQEDSAVYLCASSLGPRGGNSPLHFGNGTRLTVT.

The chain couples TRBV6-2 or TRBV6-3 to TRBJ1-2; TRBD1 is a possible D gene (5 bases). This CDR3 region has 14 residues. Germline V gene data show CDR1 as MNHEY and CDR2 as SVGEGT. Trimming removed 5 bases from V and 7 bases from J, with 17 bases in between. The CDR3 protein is CASSRRGNYSGYTF. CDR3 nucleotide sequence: TGTGCCAGCAGTCGTCGGGGGAATTATTCTGGCTACACCTTC.

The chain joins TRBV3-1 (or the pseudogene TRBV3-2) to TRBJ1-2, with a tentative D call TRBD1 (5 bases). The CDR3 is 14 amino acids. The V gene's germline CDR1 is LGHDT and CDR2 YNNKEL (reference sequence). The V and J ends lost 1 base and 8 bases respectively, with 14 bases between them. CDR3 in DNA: TGTGCCAGCAGCCAAGGGGGGGGTGGTAGAGGCTACACCTTC. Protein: CASSQGGGGRGYTF.

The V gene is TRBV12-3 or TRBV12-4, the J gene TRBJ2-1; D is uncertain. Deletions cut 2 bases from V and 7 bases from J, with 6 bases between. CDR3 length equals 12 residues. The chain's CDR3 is CASSLTENEQFF. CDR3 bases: TGTGCCAGCAGTTTAACAGAAAATGAGCAGTTCTTC.

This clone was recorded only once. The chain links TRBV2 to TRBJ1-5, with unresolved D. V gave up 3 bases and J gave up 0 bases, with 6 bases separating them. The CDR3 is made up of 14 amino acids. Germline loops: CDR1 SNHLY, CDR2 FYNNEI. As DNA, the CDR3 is TGTGCCAGCAGTGAGCAGAGTAGCAATCAGCCCCAGCATTTT. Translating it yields CASSEQSSNQPQHF.

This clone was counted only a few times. CDR3 region: CASSQDGLDGNEQFF. CDR3 nucleotides: TGTGCCAGCAGCCAAGATGGCCTAGACGGGAATGAGCAGTTCTTC. This rearrangement joins TRBV4-2 to TRBJ2-1; unclear D gene. The CDR3 is 15 amino acids. Per the germline V gene, CDR1 is LGHNA and CDR2 is YNFKEQ. V lost 0 bases and J 7 bases, leaving 13 bases between the germline ends.

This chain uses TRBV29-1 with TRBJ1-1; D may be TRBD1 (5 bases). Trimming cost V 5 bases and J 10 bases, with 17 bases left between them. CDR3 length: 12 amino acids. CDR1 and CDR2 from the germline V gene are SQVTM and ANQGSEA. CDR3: CSVRDPGGRAFF. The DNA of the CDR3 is TGCAGCGTTCGGGACCCCGGGGGTCGAGCTTTCTTT.

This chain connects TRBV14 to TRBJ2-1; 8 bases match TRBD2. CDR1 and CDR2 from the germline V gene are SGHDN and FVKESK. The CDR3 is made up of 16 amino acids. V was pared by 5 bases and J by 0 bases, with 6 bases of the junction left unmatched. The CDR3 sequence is CASSTSGTSSYNEQFF. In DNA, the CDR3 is TGTGCCAGCAGCACCTCCGGGACTAGCTCCTACAATGAGCAGTTCTTC.

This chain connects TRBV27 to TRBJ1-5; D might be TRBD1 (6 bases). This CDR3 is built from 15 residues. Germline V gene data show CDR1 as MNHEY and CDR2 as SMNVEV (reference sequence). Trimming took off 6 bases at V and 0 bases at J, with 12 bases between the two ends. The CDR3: CASSPGHSSNQPQHF. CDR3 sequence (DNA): TGTGCCAGCAGCCCGGGACATTCTAGCAATCAGCCCCAGCATTTT.

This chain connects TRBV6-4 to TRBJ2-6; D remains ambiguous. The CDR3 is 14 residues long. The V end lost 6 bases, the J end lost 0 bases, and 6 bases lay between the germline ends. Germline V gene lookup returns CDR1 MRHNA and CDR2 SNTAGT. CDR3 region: CASSDDSGANVLTF. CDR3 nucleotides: TGTGCCAGCAGCGATGACTCTGGGGCCAACGTCCTGACTTTC.

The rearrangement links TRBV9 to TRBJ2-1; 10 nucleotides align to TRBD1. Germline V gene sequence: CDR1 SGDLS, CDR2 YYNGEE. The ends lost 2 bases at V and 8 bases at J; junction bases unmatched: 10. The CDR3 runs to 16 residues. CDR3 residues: CASSVQTDRGHDEQFF. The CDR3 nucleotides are TGTGCCAGCAGCGTTCAGACCGACAGGGGGCATGATGAGCAGTTCTTC.

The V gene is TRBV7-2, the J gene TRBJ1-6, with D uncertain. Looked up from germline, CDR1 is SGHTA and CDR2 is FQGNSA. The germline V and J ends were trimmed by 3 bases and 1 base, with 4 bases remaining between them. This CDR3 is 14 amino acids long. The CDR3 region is CASSFSSYNSPLHF. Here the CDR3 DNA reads TGTGCCAGCAGCTTTTCTTCCTATAATTCACCCCTCCACTTT.

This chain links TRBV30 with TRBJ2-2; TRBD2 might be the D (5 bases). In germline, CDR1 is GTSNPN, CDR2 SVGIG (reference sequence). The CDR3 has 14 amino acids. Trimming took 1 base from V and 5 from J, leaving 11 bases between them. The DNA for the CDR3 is TGTGCCTGGAGTGGCGGTTCGGGGACCGGGGAGCTGTTTTTT. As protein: CAWSGGSGTGELFF.

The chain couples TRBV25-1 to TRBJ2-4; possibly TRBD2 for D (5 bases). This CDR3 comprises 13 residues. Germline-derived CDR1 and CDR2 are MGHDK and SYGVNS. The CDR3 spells CASSDSNGNIQYF. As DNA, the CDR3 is TGTGCTAGCTCGGACTCAAATGGCAACATTCAGTACTTC.

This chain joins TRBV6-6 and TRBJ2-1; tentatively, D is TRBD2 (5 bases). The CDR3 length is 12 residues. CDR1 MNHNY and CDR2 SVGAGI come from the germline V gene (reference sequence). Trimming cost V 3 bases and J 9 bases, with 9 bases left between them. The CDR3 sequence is CASSYGESEQFF. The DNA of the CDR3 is TGTGCCAGCAGTTATGGGGAGAGTGAGCAGTTCTTC.

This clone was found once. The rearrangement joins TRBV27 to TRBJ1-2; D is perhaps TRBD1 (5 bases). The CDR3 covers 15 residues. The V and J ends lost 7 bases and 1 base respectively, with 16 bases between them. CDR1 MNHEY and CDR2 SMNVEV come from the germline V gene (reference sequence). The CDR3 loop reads CASTRQAGINYGYTF. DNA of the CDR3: TGTGCCAGCACCCGGCAGGCAGGGATTAACTATGGCTACACCTTC.

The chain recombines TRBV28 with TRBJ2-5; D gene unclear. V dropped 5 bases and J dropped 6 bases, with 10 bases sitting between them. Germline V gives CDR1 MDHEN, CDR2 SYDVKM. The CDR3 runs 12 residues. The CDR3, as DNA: TGTGCCAGCAGTACCAACGTAAAGACCCAGTACTTC. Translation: CASSTNVKTQYF.